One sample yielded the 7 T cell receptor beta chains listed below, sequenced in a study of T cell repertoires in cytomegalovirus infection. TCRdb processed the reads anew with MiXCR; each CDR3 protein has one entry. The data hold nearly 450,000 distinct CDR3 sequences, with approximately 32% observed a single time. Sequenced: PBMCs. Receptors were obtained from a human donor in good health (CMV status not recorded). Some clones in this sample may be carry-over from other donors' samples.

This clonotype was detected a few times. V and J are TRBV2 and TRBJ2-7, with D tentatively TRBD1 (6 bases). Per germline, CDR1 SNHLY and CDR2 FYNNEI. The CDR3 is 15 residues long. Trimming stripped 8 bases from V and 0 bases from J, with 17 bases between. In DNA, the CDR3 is TGTGCCAGCGGAAACGCGGACAGCAACTCCTACGAGCAGTACTTC. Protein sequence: CASGNADSNSYEQYF.

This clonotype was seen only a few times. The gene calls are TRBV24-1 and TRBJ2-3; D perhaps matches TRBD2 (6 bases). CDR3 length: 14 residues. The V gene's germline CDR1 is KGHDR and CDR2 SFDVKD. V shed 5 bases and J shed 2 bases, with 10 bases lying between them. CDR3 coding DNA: TGTGCCACCAGTGGGGCGGGGCTCACAGATACGCAGTATTTT. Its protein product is CATSGAGLTDTQYF.

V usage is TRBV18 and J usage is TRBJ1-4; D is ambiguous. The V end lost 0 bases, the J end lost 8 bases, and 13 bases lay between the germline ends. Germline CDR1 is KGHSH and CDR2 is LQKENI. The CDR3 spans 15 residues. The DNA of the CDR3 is TGTGCCAGCTCACCACCGGGAAGCAGGCAAGAAAAACTGTTTTTT. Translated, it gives CASSPPGSRQEKLFF.

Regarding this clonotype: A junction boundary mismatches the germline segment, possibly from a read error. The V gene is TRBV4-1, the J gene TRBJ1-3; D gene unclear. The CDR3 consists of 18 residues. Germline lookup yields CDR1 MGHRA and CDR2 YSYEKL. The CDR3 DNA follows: TGCGCCAGCATCCGAAATAACGCCCCTGACTACTCTGGAAACACCATGTATTTT. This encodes CASIRNNAPDYSGNTMYF.

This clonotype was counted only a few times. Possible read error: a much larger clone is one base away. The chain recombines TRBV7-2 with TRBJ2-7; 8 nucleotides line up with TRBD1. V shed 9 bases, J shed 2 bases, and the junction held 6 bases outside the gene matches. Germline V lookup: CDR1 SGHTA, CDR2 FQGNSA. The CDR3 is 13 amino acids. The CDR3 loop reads CARTWTGTYEQYF. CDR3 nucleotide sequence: TGTGCCAGAACCTGGACAGGGACCTACGAGCAGTACTTC.

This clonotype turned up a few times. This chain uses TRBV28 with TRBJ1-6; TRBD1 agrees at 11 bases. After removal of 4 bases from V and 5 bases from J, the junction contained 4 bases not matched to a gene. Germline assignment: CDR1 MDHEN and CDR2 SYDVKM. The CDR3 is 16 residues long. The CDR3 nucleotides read TGTGCCAGCAGTTCCCGGACAGGGGGCCATAATTCACCCCTCCACTTT. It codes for CASSSRTGGHNSPLHF.

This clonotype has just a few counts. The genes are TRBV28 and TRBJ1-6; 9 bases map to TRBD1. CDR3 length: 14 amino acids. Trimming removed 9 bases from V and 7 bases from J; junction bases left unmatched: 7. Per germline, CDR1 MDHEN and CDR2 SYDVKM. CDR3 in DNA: TGTGCCAGTCGAGGGGGGACAGGGAATTCACCCCTCCACTTT. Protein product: CASRGGTGNSPLHF.